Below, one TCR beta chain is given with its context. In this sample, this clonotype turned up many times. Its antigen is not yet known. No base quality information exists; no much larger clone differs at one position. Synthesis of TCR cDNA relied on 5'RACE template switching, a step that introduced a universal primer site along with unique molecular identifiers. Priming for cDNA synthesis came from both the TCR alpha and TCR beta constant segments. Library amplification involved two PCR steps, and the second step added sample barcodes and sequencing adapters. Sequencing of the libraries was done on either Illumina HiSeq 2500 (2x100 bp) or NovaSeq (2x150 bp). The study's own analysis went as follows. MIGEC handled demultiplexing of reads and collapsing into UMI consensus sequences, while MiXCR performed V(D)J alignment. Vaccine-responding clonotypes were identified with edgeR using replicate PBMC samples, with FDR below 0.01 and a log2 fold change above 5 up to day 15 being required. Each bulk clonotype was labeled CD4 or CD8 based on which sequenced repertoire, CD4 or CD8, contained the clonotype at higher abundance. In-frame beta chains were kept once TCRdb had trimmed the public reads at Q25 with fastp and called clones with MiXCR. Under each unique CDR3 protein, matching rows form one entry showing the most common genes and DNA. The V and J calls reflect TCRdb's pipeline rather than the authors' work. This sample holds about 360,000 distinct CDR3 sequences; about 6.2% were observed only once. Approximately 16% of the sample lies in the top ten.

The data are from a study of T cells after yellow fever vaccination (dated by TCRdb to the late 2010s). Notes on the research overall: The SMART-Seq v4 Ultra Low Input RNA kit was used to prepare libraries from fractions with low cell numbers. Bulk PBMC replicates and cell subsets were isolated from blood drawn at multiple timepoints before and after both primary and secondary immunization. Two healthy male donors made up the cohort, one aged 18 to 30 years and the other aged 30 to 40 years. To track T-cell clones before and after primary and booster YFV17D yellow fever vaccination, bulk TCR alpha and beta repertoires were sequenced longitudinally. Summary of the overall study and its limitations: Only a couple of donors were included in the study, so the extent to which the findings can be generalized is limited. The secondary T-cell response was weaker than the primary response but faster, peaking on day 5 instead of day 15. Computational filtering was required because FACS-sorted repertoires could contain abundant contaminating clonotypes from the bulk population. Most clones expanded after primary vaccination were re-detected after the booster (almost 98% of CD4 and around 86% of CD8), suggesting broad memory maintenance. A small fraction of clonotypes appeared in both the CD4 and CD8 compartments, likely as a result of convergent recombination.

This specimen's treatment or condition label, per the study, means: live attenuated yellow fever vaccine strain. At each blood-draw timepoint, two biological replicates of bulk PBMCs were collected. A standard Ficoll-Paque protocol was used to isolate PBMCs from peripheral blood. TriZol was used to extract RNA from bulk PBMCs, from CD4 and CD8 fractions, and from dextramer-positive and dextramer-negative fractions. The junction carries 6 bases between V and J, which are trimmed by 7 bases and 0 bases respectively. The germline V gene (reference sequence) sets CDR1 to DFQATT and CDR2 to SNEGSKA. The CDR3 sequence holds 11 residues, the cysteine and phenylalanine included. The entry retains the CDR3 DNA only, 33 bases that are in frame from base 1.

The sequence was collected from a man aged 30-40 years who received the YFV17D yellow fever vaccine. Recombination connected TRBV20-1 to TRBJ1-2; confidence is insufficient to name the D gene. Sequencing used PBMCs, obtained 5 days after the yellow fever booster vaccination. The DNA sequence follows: TGCAGTGTTTCAGCTAACTATGGCTACACCTTC. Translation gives CSVSANYGYTF.